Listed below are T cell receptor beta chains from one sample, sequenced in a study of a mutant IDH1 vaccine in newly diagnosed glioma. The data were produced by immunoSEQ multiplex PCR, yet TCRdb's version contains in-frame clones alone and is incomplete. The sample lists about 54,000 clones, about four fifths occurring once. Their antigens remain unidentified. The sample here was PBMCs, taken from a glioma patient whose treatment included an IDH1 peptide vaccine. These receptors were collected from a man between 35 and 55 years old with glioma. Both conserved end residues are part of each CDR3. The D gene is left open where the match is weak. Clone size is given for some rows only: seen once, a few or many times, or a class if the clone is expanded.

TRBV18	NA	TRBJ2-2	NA	TGTGCCAGCTCACCCAGAGTCACCGGGGAGCTGTTTTTT	CASSPRVTGELFF
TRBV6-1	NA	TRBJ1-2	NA	TGTGCCAGCACTTTGTCGGGGAGCGGCTACACCTTC	CASTLSGSGYTF
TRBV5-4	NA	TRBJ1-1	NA	TGTGCCAGCAGCTTGGAGGGGGATATTTTGAACACTGAAGCTTTCTTT	CASSLEGDILNTEAFF
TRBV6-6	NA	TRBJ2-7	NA	TGTGCCAGCAGTTACGGGCCTACCTACGAGCAGTACTTC	CASSYGPTYEQYF
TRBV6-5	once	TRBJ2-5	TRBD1	TGTGCCAGCAGTTACGGCGGGACAGGGCACCAAGAGACCCAGTACTTC	CASSYGGTGHQETQYF
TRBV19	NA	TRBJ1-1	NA	TGTGCCAGTAGTATAGATCTTCGACTCTCGAACACTGAAGCTTTCTTT	CASSIDLRLSNTEAFF
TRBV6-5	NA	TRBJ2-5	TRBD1	TGTGCCAGCAGTACGGACAGGGGGAGGACGGAGACCCAGTACTTC	CASSTDRGRTETQYF
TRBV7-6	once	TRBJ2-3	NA	TGTGCCAGCAGCTTAGAAGCTAGCACAGATACGCAGTATTTT	CASSLEASTDTQYF
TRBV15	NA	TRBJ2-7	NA	TGTGCCACCCAGCATTCAGCGACGGCCCCCTACGAGCAGTACTTC	CATQHSATAPYEQYF
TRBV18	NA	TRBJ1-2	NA	TGTGCCAGCTCACCAATCAGGGACCATGGCTACACCTTC	CASSPIRDHGYTF
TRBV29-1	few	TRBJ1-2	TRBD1	TGCAGCGTTTGGGGGGATGAGGCCGGGACAGGGCAACCACCTAACTATGGCTACACCTTC	CSVWGDEAGTGQPPNYGYTF
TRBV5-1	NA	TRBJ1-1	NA	TGCGCCAGCAGCTCCCGGACAAACGTAGGTGCTGAAGCTTTCTTT	CASSSRTNVGAEAFF
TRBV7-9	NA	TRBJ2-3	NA	TGTGCCAGCAGCTTAAACCCGGGCAGTACAGATACGCAGTATTTT	CASSLNPGSTDTQYF
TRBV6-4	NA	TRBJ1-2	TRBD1	TGTGCCAGCAGCCCGACAGGGGGCTATGGCTACACCTTC	CASSPTGGYGYTF
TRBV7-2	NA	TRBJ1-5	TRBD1	TGTGCCAGCAGCTCGACAGGGGATCAGCCCCAGCATTTT	CASSSTGDQPQHF
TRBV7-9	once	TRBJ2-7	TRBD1	TGTGCCAGCAGCTTGACAGGGGGCCTATACGAGCAGTACTTC	CASSLTGGLYEQYF
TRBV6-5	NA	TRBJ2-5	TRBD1	TGTGCCAGCAGTAACAGGGGGCGCTGGCAAGAGACCCAGTACTTC	CASSNRGRWQETQYF
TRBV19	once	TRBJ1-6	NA	TGTGCCAGTAGTATTGAGGGTCCCCCACCCCTCCACTTT	CASSIEGPPPLHF
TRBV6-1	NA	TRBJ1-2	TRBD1	TGTGCCAGCAGTGAGGGGGACAGCTCTAACTATGGCTACACCTTC	CASSEGDSSNYGYTF
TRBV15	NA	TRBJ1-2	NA	TGTGCCACCAGCGGCCGGGGGCGGATTGGCTACACCTTC	CATSGRGRIGYTF
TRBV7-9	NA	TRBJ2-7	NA	TGTGCCAGCAGCTTAGCGTGGGACCCCTACGAGCAGTACTTC	CASSLAWDPYEQYF
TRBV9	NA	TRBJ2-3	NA	TGTGCCAGCAGGCCAGAGGGGGATACGCAGTATTTT	CASRPEGDTQYF
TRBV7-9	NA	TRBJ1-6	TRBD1	TGTGCCAGCAGCTTCGGGACAGGCAATTCACCCCTCCACTTT	CASSFGTGNSPLHF
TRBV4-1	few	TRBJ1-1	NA	TGCGCCAGCAGCGGCACGGTGAACACTGAAGCTTTCTTT	CASSGTVNTEAFF
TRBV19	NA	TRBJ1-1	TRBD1	TGTGCCAGTAGTACGCAGGGGGTGATGAACACTGAAGCTTTCTTT	CASSTQGVMNTEAFF
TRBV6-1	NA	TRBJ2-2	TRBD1	TGTGCCAGCACTTGGGACAGGGGGGCCGGGGAGCTGTTTTTT	CASTWDRGAGELFF
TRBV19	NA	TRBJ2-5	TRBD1	TGTGCCAGTAGTATCATAGGGGGCATGGAGACCCAGTACTTC	CASSIIGGMETQYF
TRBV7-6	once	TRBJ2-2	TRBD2	TGTGCCAGCAGCTTAGACCCTAGCGGGGGGGCCCCCGGGGAGCTGTTTTTT	CASSLDPSGGAPGELFF
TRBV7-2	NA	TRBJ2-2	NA	TGTGCCGAGCTGGGGGCCCACACCGGGGAGCTGTTTTTT	CAELGAHTGELFF
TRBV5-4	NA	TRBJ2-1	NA	TGTGCCAGCAGCGCGAGGGAAGGGTCCTACAATGAGCAGTTCTTC	CASSAREGSYNEQFF
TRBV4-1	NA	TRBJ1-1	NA	TGCGCCAGCATGTTGAACACTGAAGCTTTCTTT	CASMLNTEAFF
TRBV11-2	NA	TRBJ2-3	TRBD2	TGTGCCAGCAGCCCGACTAGCGGGGTTTCAGATACGCAGTATTTT	CASSPTSGVSDTQYF
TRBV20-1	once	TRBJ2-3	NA	TGCAGTATGACCGGGGATACGCAGTATTTT	CSMTGDTQYF
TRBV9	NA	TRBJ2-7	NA	TGTGCCAGCAGCGTAGGGAACGAGCAGTACTTC	CASSVGNEQYF
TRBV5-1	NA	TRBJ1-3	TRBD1	TGCGCCACGCGACAGGGACTCTCTGGAAACACCATATATTTT	CATRQGLSGNTIYF
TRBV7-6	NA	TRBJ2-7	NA	TGTGCCAGCAGCTTAACGGGCGAAATATACGAGCAGTACTTC	CASSLTGEIYEQYF
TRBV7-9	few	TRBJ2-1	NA	TGTGCCAGCAGCTCCCCTCTTGGGGGGAATGAGCAGTTCTTC	CASSSPLGGNEQFF
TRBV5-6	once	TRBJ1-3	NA	TGTGCCAGCAGCTCCGACGGGCTCTCTGGAAACACCATATATTTT	CASSSDGLSGNTIYF
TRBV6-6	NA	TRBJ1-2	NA	TGTGCCAGCAGTGGCAGGTCGGGCTATGGCTACACCTTC	CASSGRSGYGYTF
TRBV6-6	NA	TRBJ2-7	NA	TGTGCCACCCTTCCGCCCGGCATCCATGGCGAGCAGTACTTC	CATLPPGIHGEQYF
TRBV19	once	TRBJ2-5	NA	TGTGCCAGTAGTATTCAGGGAGAGACCCAGTACTTC	CASSIQGETQYF
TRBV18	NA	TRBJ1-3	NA	TGTGCCAGCTCATCCGACCGAGGGGGGGCGAGAAACACCATATATTTT	CASSSDRGGARNTIYF
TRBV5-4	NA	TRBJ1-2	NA	TGTGCCAGCAGCCTGCTTGGGGAGGAATATGGCTACACCTTC	CASSLLGEEYGYTF
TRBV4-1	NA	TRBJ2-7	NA	TGCGCCAGCAGCTACGTCCTAGGACCCTTGTGGGAGCAGTACTTC	CASSYVLGPLWEQYF
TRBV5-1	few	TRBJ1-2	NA	TGCGCCAGCAGCTCGACCAACGTAGGCTACACCTTC	CASSSTNVGYTF
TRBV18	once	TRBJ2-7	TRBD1	TGTGCCAGCTCACCTGTTCAGGGGGCGCCGGGGTACGAGCAGTACTTC	CASSPVQGAPGYEQYF
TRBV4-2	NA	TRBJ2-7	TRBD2	TGTGCCAGCAGCCAAGACCTCGGGGGGGCCTACGAGCAGTACTTC	CASSQDLGGAYEQYF
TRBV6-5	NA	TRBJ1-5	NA	TGTGCCAGCAGTTACGGGGGCTTGAGCAATCAGCCCCAGCATTTT	CASSYGGLSNQPQHF
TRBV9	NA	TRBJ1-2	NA	TGTGCCAGCAGCGCAGGGTTCTATGGCTACACCTTC	CASSAGFYGYTF